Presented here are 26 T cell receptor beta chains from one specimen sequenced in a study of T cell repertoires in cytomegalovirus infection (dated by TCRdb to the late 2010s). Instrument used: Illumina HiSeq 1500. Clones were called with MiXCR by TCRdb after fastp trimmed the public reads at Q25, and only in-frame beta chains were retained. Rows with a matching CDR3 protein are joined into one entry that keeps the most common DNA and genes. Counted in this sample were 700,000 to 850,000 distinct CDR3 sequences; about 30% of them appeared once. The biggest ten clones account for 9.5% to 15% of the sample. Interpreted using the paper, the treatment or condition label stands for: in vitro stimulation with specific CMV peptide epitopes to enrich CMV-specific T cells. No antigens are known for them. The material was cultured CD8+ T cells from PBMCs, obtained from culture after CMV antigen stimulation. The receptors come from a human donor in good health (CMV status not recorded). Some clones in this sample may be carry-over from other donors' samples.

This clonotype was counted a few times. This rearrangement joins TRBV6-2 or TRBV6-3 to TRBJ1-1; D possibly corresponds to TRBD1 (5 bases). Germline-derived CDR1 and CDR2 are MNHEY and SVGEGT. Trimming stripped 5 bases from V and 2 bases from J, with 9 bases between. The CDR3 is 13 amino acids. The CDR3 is CASSHGHNTEAFF. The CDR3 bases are TGTGCCAGCAGTCATGGACATAACACTGAAGCTTTCTTT.

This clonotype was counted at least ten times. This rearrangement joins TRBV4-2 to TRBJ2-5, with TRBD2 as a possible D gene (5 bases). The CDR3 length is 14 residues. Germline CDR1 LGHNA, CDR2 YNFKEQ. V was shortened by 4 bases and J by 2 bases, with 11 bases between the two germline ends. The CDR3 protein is CASSLPGSQETQYF. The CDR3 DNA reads TGTGCCAGCAGCCTTCCGGGGTCTCAAGAGACCCAGTACTTC.

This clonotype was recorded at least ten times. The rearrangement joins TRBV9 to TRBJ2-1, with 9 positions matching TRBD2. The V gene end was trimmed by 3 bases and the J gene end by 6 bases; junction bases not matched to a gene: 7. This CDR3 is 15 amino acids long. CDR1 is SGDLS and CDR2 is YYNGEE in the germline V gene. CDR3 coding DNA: TGTGCCAGCAGCGCGAGGGCGGGGGGGCCCAATGAGCAGTTCTTC. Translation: CASSARAGGPNEQFF.

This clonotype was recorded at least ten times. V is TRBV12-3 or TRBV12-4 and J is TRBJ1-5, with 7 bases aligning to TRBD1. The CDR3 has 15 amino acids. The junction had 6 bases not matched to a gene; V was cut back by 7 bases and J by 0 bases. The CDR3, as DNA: TGTGCCAGCACCAACCAGGGGGGTAGCAATCAGCCCCAGCATTTT. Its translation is CASTNQGGSNQPQHF.

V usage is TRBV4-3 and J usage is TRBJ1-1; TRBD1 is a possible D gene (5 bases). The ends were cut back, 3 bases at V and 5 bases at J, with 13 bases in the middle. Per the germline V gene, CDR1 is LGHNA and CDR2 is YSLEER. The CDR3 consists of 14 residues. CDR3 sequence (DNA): TGCGCCAGCAGCCATCTTAGCGAGGGGACTGAAGCTTTCTTT. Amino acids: CASSHLSEGTEAFF.

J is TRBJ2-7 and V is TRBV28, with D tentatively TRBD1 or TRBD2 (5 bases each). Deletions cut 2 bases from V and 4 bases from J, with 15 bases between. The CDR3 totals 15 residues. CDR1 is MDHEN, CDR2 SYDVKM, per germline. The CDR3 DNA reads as TGTGCCAGCAGTTTAGGGGGAACTGACTTTTACGAGCAGTACGTC. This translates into CASSLGGTDFYEQYV.

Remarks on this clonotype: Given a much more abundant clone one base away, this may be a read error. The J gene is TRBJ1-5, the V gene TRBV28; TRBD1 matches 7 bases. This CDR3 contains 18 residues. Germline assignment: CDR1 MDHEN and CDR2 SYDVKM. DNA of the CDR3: TGTGTCAGCAGTCCCCGGCGGACAGGTTGGGTATGGGATCAGCCCCAGCATTTT. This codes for CVSSPRRTGWVWDQPQHF.

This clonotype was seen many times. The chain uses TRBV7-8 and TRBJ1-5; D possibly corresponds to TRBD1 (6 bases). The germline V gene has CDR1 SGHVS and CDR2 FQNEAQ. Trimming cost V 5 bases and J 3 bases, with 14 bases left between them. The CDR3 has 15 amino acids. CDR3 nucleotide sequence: TGTGCCAGCAGCAAAAGGGGGGGCGTCAATCAGCCCCAGCATTTT. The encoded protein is CASSKRGGVNQPQHF.

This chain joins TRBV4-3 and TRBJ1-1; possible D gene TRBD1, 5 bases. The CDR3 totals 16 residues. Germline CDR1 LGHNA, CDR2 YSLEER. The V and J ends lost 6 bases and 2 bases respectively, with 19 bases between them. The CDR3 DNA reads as TGCGCCAGCAGTTATGGGGGGGGGGGAACAAACACTGAAGCTTTCTTT. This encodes CASSYGGGGTNTEAFF.

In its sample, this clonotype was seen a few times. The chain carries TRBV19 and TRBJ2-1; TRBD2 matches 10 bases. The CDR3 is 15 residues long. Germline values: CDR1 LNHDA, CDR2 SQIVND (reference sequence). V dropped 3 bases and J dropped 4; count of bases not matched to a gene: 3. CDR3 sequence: CASSIGSGGYNEQFF. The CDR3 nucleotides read TGTGCCAGTAGTATTGGTAGCGGGGGGTACAATGAGCAGTTCTTC.

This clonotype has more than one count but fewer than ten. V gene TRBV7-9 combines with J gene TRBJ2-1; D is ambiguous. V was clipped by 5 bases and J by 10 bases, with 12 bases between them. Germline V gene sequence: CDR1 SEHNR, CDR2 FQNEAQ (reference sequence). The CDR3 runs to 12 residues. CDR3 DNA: TGTGCCAGCAGCCAAGGCCTTCTGGAGCAGTTCTTC. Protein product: CASSQGLLEQFF.

The CDR3 protein is CASSLIGSHFAEAFF. Here the CDR3 DNA reads TGTGCCAGCAGTTTAATCGGGTCCCACTTCGCTGAAGCTTTCTTT. V is TRBV27 and J is TRBJ1-1, with no clear D. CDR1 and CDR2 from the germline V gene are MNHEY and SMNVEV (reference sequence). The CDR3 has 15 residues. The V end lost 2 bases, the J end lost 6 bases, and 16 bases lay between the germline ends.

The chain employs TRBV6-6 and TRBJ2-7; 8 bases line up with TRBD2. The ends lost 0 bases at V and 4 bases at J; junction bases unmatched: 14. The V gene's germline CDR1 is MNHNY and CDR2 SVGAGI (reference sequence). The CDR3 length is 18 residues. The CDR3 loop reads CASSYSPISVAGFYEQYF. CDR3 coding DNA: TGTGCCAGCAGTTACTCCCCCATCTCGGTAGCGGGATTTTACGAGCAGTACTTC.

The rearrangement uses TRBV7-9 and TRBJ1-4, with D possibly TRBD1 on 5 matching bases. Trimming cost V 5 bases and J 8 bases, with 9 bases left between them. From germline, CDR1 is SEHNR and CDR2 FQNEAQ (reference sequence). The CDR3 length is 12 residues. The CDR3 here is CASSGTREKLFF. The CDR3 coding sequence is TGTGCCAGCAGCGGGACGCGGGAAAAACTGTTTTTT.

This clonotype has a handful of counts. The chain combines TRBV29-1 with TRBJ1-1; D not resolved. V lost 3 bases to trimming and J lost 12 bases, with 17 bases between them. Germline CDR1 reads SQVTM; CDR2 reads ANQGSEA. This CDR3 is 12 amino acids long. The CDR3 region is CSVEKGSASPFF. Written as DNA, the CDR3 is TGCAGCGTTGAGAAAGGCTCCGCATCCCCTTTCTTT.

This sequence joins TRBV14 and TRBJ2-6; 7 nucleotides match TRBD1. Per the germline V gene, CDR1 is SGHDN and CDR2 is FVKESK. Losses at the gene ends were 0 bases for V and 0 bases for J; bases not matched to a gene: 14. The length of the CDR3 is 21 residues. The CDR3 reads CASSQDVPGQQDYSGANVLTF. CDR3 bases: TGTGCCAGCAGCCAAGATGTGCCGGGACAGCAAGATTACTCTGGGGCCAACGTCCTGACTTTC.

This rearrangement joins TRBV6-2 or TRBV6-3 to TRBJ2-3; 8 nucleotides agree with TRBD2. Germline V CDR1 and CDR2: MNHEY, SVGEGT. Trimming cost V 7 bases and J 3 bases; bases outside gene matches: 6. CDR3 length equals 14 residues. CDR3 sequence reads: CASKSGGATDTQYF. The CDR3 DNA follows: TGTGCCAGCAAGAGCGGGGGAGCAACAGATACGCAGTATTTT.

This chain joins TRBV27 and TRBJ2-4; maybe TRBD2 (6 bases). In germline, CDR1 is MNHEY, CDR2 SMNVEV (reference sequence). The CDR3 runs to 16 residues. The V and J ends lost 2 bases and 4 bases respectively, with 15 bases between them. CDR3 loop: CASSLLRGEGKNIQYF. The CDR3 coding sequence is TGTGCCAGCAGTTTACTGCGGGGTGAGGGAAAAAACATTCAGTACTTC.

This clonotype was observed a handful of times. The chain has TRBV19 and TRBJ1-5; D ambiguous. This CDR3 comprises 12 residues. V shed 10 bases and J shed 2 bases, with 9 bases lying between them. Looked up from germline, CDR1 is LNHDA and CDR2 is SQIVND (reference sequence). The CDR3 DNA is TGTGCCACCCATGTCGGCAATCAGCCCCAGCATTTT. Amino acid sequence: CATHVGNQPQHF.

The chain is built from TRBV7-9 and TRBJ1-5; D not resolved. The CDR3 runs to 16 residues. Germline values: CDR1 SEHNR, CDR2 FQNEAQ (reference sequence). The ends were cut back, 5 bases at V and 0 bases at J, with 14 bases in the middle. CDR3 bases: TGTGCCAGCAGCGGTACGGATCAAGATAGCAATCAGCCCCAGCATTTT. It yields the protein CASSGTDQDSNQPQHF.

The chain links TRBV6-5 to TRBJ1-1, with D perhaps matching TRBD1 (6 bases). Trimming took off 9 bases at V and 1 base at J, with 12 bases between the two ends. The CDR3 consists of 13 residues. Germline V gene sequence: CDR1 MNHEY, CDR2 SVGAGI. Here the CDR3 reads CASTQGWNTEAFF. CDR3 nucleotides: TGTGCCAGTACCCAGGGGTGGAACACTGAAGCTTTCTTT.

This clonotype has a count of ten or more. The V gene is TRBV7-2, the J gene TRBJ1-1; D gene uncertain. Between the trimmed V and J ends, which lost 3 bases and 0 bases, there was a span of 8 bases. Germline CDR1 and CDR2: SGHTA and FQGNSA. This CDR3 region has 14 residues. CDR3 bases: TGTGCCAGCAGCTTTGACAACTTGAACACTGAAGCTTTCTTT. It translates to CASSFDNLNTEAFF.

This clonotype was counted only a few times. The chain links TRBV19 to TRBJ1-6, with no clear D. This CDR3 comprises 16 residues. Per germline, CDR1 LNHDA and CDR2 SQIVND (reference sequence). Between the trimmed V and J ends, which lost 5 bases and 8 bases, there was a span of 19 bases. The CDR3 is CASSPRGERVDSPLHF. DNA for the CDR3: TGTGCCAGTAGTCCTCGTGGAGAAAGGGTGGATTCACCCCTCCACTTT.

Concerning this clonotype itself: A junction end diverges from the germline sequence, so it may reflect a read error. CDR3: CSALRVGRPEAFF. Written as DNA, the CDR3 is TGCAGCGCCTTGCGGGTGGGTCGGCCTGAAGCTTTCTTC. The V gene is TRBV29-1, the J gene TRBJ1-1, with D unclear. CDR1 SQVTM and CDR2 ANQGSEA come from the germline V gene. The CDR3 extends over 13 amino acids.

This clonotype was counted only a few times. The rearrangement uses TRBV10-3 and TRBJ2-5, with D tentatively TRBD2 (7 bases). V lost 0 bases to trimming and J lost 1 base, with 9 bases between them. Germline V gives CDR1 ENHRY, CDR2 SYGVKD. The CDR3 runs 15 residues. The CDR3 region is CAISESRGAQETQYF. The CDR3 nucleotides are TGTGCCATCAGTGAGTCACGGGGGGCCCAAGAGACCCAGTACTTC.

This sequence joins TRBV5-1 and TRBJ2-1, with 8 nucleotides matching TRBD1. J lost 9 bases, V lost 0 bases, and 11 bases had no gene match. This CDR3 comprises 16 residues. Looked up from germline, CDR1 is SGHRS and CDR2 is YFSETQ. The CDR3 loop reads CASSLAPGGISGEQFF. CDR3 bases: TGCGCCAGCAGCTTGGCCCCAGGGGGCATAAGTGGTGAGCAGTTCTTC.